Sequencing of this T cell receptor beta chain was carried out in a study of graft-versus-host responses after intestinal transplantation. About the study: Recipients had transplants, and these were multivisceral, liver-intestinal, or isolated intestinal. After anti-thymocyte globulin induction, recipients took tacrolimus and steroids for three to four years.

A note on this clone: What it recognizes is unknown.

Generated by immunoSEQ multiplex PCR, the TCRdb table keeps only in-frame clones and is missing some. The table lists 7,500 to 10,000 clones, just under 95% of them singletons. The germline V and J ends were trimmed by 3 bases and 4 bases, with 15 bases remaining between them. The CDR3 has 15 residues. Germline V CDR1 and CDR2: KGHSH, LQKENI. Findings and caveats of the study: Detection of GvH clones occurred in recipient marrow, and some had their first appearance in ileum or blood. Patients who carried graft-donor T cell macrochimerism also had high graft-versus-host to host-versus-graft clonal ratios in their allografts.

The sequence was collected from a human patient who received an intestinal transplant, so some T cells may come from the graft donor. The sequenced sample was PBMCs, obtained 8 days after intestinal transplant. This chain links TRBV18 with TRBJ1-2, with a tentative D call TRBD1 (5 bases). The DNA of the CDR3 is TGTGCCAGCTCACCCCCCCAGGGAGGCTTCTATGGCTACACCTTC. It encodes CASSPPQGGFYGYTF.